The clone carrying this T cell receptor beta chain was observed a few times. Its antigen is unidentified. TCRdb reprocessed the RT-PCR reads with MiXCR, giving one entry per CDR3 protein. The repertoire has 700,000 to 900,000 distinct CDR3 sequences, over 20% of them found once; the top ten carry around 9.6%. This sample stems from a study of response to subunit inactivated influenza vaccine. Points from the study as a whole: A suggestion made by the authors is that each seasonal influenza vaccination recruits few new T cells.

With V trimmed by 2 bases and J by 4 bases, 8 bases remained unmatched. Germline CDR1 reads PRHDT; CDR2 reads FYEKMQ (reference sequence). The CDR3 has 16 amino acids. The TCR comes from a man aged 50-59 years who received an inactivated influenza vaccine. The V call is TRBV13, the J call TRBJ2-7, with TRBD1 matching 10 bases. The sequencing here drew on PBMCs from blood, taken 5 to 6 days after vaccination. CDR3 protein: CASSLFRDRGKYEQYF. The CDR3 DNA is TGTGCCAGCAGCTTATTTAGGGACAGGGGTAAATACGAGCAGTACTTC.